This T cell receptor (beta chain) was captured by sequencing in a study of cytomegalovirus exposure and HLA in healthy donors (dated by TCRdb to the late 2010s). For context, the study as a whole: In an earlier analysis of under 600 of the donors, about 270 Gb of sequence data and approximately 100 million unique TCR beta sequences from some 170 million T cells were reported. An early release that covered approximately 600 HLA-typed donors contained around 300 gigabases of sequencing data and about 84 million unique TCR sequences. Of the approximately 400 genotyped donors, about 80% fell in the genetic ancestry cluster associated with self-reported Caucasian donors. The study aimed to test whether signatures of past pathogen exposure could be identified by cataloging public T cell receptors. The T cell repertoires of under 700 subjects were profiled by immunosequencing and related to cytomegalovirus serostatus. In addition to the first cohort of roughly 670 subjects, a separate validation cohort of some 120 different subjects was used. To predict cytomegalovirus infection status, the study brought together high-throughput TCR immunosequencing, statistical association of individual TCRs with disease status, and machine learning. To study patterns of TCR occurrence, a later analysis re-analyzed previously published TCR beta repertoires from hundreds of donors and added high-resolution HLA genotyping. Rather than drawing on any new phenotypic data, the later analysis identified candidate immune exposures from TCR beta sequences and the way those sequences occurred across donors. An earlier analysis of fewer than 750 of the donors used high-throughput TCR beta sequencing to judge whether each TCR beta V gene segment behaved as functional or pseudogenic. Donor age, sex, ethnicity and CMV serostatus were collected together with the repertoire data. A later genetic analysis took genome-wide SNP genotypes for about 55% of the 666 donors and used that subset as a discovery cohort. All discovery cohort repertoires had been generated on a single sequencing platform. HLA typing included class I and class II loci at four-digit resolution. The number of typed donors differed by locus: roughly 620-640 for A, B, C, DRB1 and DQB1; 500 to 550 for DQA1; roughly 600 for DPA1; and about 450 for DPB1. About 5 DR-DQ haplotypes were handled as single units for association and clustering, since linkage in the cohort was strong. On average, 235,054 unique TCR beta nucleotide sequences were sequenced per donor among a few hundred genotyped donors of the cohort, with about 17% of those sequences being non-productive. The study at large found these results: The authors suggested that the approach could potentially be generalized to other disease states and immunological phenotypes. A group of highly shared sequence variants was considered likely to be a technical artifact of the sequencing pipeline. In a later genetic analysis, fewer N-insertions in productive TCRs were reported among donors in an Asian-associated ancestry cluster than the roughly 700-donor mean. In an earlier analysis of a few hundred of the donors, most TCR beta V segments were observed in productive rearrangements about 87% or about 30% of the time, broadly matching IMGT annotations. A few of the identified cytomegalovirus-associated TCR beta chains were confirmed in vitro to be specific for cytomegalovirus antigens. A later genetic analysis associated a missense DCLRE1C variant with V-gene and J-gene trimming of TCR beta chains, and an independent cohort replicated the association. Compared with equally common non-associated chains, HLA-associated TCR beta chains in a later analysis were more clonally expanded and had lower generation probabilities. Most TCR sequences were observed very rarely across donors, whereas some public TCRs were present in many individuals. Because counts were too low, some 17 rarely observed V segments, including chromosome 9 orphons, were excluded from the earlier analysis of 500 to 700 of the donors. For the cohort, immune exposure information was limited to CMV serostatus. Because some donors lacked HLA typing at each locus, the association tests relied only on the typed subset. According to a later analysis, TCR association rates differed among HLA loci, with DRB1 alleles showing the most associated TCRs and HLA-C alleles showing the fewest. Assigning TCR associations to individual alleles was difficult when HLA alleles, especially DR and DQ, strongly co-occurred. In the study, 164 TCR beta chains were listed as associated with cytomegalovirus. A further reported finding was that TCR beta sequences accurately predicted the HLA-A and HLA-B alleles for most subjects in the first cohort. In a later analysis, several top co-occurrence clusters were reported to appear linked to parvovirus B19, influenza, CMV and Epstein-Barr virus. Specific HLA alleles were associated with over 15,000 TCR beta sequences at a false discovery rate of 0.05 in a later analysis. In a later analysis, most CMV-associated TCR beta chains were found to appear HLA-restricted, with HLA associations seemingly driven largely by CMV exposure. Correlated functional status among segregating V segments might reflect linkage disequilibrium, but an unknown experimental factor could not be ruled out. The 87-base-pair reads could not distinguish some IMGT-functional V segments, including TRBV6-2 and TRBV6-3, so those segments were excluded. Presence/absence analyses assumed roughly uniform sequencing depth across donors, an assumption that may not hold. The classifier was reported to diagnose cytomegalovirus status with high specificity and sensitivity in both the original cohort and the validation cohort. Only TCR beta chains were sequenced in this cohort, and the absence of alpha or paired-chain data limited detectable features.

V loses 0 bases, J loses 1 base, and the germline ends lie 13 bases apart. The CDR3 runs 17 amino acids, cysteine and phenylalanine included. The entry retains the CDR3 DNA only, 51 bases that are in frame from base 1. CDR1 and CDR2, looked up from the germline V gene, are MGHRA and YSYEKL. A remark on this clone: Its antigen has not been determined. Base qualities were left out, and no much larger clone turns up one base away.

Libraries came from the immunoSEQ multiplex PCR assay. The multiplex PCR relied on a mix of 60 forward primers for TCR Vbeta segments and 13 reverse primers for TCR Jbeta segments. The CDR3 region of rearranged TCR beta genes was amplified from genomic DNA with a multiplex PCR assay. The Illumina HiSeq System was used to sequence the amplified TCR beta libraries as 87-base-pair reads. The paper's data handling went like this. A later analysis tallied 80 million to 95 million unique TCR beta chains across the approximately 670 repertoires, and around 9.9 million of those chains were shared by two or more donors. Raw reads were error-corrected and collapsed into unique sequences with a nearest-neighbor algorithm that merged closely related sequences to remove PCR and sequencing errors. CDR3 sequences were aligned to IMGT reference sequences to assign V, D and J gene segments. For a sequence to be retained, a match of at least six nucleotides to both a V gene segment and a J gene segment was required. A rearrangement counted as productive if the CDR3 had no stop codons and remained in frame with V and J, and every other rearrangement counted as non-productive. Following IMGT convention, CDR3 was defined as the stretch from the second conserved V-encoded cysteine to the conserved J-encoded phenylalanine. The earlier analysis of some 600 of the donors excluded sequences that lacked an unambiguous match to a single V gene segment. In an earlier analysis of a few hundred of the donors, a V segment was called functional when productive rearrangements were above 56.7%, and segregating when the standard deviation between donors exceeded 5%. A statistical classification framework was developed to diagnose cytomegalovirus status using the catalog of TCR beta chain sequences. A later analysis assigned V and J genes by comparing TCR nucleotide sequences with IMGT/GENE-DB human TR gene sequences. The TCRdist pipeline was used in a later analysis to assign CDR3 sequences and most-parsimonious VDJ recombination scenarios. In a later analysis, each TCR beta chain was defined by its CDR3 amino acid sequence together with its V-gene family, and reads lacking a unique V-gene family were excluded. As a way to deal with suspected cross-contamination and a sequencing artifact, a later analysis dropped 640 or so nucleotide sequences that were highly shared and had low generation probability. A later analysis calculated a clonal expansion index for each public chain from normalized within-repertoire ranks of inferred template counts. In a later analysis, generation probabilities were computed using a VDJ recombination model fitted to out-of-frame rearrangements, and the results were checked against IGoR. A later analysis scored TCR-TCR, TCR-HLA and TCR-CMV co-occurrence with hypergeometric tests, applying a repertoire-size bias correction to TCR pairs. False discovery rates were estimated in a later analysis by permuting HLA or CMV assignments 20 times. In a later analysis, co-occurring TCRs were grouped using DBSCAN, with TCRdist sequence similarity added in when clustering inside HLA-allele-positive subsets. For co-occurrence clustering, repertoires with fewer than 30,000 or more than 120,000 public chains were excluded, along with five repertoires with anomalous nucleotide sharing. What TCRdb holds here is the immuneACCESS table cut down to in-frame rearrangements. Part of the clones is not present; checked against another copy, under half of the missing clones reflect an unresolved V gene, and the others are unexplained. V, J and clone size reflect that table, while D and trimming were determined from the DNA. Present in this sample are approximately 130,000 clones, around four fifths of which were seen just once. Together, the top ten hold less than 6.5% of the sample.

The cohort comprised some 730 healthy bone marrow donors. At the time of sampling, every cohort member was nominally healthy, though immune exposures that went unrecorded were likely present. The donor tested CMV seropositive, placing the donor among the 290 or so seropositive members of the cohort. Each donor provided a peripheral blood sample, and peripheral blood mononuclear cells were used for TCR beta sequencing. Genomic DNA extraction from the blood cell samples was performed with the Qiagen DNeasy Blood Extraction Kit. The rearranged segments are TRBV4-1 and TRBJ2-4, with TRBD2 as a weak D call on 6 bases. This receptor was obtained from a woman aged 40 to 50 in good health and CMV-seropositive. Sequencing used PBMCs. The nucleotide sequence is TGCGCCAGCAGCCAAGATCTACACCGGGGGGCCAAAAACATTCAGTACTTC. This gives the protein CASSQDLHRGAKNIQYF.